This T cell receptor beta chain came from a study of OX40 agonist ivuxolimab in advanced cancers. This clone has just one count. The CDR3 is 12 amino acids. Trimming stripped 4 bases from V and 4 bases from J, with 8 bases between. CDR1 and CDR2 from the germline V gene are SQVTM and ANQGSEA. Clones were read by immunoSEQ multiplex PCR, and TCRdb kept only the in-frame ones, dropping some. The data hold tens of thousands of clones, with around 84% observed a single time. The material sequenced was CD4+ or CD8+ T cells sorted from blood, taken in a trial of the OX40 agonist ivuxolimab. The receptor's source is an adult with an advanced solid tumor such as melanoma, head and neck, liver or kidney cancer. The genes are TRBV29-1 and TRBJ1-3, with D uncertain. CDR3 nucleotides: TGCAGCGTTGCCATAGCGGGAAACACCATATATTTT. Protein: CSVAIAGNTIYF.